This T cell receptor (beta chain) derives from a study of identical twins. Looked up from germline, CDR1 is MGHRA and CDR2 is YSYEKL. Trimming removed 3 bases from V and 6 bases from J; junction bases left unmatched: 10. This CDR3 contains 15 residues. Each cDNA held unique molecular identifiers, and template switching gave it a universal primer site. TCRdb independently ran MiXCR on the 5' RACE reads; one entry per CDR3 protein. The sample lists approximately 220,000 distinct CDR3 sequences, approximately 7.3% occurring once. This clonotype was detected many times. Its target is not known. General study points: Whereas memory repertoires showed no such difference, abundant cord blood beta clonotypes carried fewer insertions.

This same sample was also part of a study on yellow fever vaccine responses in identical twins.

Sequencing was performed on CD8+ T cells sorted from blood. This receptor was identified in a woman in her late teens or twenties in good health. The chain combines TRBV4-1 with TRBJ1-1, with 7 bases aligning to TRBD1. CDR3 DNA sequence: TGCGCCAGCAGCCAGGGGGACAGCCTTGGCGCTGAAGCTTTCTTT. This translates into CASSQGDSLGAEAFF.